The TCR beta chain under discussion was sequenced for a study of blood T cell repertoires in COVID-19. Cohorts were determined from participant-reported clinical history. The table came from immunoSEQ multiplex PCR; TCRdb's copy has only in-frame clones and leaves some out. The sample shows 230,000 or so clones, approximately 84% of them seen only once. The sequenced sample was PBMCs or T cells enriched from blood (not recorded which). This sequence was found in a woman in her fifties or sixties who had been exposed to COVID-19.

CDR3 region: CASSEGPHPPYGYTF. The CDR3 DNA follows: TGTGCCAGCAGTGAGGGCCCTCATCCCCCCTATGGCTACACCTTC. The chain carries TRBV6-1 and TRBJ1-2, with D uncertain. The CDR3 sequence is 15 residues long. The V end lost 3 bases, the J end lost 4 bases, and 15 bases lay between the germline ends. CDR1 and CDR2 from the germline V gene are MNHNS and SASEGT.